Listed here are 25 T cell receptor beta chains from one sample, sequenced in a study of CD8+ T cells in alopecia areata. Following extraction, RNA underwent reverse transcription to cDNA, which served as the sequencing template. Profiling relied on immunoSEQ multiplex PCR, and the TCRdb table lists in-frame clones only, not all of them. Of over 85,000 clones in the sample, just over 70% are singletons; the top ten hold 15% to 20%. Treatment described: oral pan-JAK inhibitor, 5-10 mg twice daily. The material was CD8+ T cells sorted from blood, obtained around week 46, from a patient treated with tofacitinib. Every receptor here comes from a human donor with alopecia areata.

V and J are TRBV6-1 and TRBJ2-7, with D possibly being TRBD2 (6 bases). The CDR3 spans 14 residues. Germline-derived CDR1 and CDR2 are MNHNS and SASEGT. The V end lost 5 bases, the J end lost 1 base, and 12 bases lay between the germline ends. CDR3 residues: CASSSGLGSYEQYF. As DNA, the CDR3 is TGTGCCAGCAGTTCGGGACTGGGTTCCTACGAGCAGTACTTC.

The chain employs TRBV30 and TRBJ1-2; unclear D gene. This CDR3 has 14 amino acids. Trimming pared 1 base from V and 8 bases from J, leaving 17 bases between. CDR1 and CDR2 from the germline V gene are GTSNPN and SVGIG (reference sequence). The CDR3 loop is CAWSGLRHSAGYTF. CDR3 bases: TGTGCCTGGAGTGGGCTTCGGCATTCGGCCGGCTACACCTTC.

The chain couples TRBV7-3 to TRBJ2-3; D not certain. CDR1 and CDR2 from the germline V gene are SGHTA and FQGTGA. Trimming took off 6 bases at V and 2 bases at J, with 9 bases between the two ends. The CDR3 is made up of 13 amino acids. CDR3 bases: TGTGCCAGCAGTCCGGACGCCACAGATACGCAGTATTTT. Translated, it gives CASSPDATDTQYF.

The V call is TRBV7-9, the J call TRBJ2-3; unclear D gene. This CDR3 has 14 residues. Germline CDR1 is SEHNR and CDR2 is FQNEAQ (reference sequence). The V and J ends lost 1 base and 4 bases respectively, with 9 bases between them. As DNA, the CDR3 is TGTGCCAGCAGCTTAGGACGGGTGGCAGATACGCAGTATTTT. Protein product: CASSLGRVADTQYF.

The rearrangement joins TRBV10-3 to TRBJ2-2; D uncertain. Germline-derived CDR1 and CDR2 are ENHRY and SYGVKD. Trimming cost V 8 bases and J 5 bases, with 18 bases left between them. The CDR3 sequence is 15 residues long. This chain's CDR3 is CAIAWSGIETGELFF. The DNA of the CDR3 is TGTGCCATCGCGTGGAGTGGGATTGAAACCGGGGAGCTGTTTTTT.

The chain uses TRBV9 and TRBJ1-4, with 7 bases lining up with TRBD1. CDR3 size: 15 residues. V shed 2 bases, J shed 3 bases, and the junction held 4 bases outside the gene matches. Germline loops: CDR1 SGDLS, CDR2 YYNGEE. Written as DNA, the CDR3 is TGTGCCAGCAGCGTCAAGGACAGGTCTAATGAAAAACTGTTTTTT. Residues: CASSVKDRSNEKLFF.

In this sample, this clone turned up a few times. The CDR3 DNA reads TGCGCCAGCAGCCAAGTGGGGACTAGCCCCTACAATGAGCAGTTCTTC. Its protein product is CASSQVGTSPYNEQFF. The rearrangement links TRBV4-3 to TRBJ2-1; 9 nucleotides agree with TRBD2. Germline CDR1 and CDR2: LGHNA and YSLEER. This CDR3 has 16 residues. Germline trimming cut 1 base from V and 2 bases from J; bases unmatched to any gene: 3.

The genes are TRBV11-3 and TRBJ2-3; 7 bases are a match to TRBD2. The CDR3 loop spans 15 amino acids. From germline, CDR1 is SGHNT and CDR2 YENEEA. J gave up 0 bases and V 5 bases, and 5 bases lay outside the gene matches. The CDR3 DNA follows: TGTGCCAGCAGCGGTCGGCGGGGGAGCACAGATACGCAGTATTTT. It is translated as CASSGRRGSTDTQYF.

The rearrangement joins TRBV19 to TRBJ2-5, with unresolved D. The CDR3 totals 13 residues. V lost 1 base and J 1 base, leaving 4 bases between the germline ends. Looked up from germline, CDR1 is LNHDA and CDR2 is SQIVND (reference sequence). The CDR3 nucleotides are TGTGCCAGTAGTATAGTGGGCCAAGAGACCCAGTACTTC. Translating it yields CASSIVGQETQYF.

V and J are TRBV5-6 and TRBJ1-1; tentatively, D is TRBD1 (5 bases). This CDR3 is 15 amino acids long. Per the germline V gene, CDR1 is SGHDT and CDR2 is YYEEEE. The V end lost 1 base, the J end lost 1 base, and 11 bases lay between the germline ends. CDR3 coding DNA: TGTGCCAGCAGCTTGTTAGGGGCGAAGAACACTGAAGCTTTCTTT. Its protein product is CASSLLGAKNTEAFF.

This clone came up once. The CDR3: CSAAEGTEAFF. CDR3 sequence (DNA): TGCAGTGCGGCGGAGGGCACTGAAGCTTTCTTT. The V call is TRBV20-1, the J call TRBJ1-1, with D hard to call. Germline V gene sequence: CDR1 DFQATT, CDR2 SNEGSKA (reference sequence). This CDR3 has 11 residues. Trimming took 6 bases from V and 4 from J, leaving 9 bases between them.

The chain links TRBV6-5 to TRBJ2-1; 14 bases fit TRBD2. The trim removed 2 bases at V and 9 bases at J, leaving 0 bases unmatched. Germline-derived CDR1 and CDR2 are MNHEY and SVGAGI. CDR3 length equals 14 residues. The CDR3 sequence: CASSYGTSGSEQFF. The DNA of the CDR3 is TGTGCCAGCAGTTACGGGACTAGCGGGAGTGAGCAGTTCTTC.

The chain uses TRBV29-1 and TRBJ1-1; D is ambiguous. Germline V gives CDR1 SQVTM, CDR2 ANQGSEA. CDR3 size: 11 residues. The germline V and J ends were trimmed by 5 bases and 4 bases, with 8 bases remaining between them. The DNA for the CDR3 is TGCAGCGTTTTTTTTGGCACTGAAGCTTTCTTT. Protein sequence: CSVFFGTEAFF.

This clone appeared a few times. The chain carries TRBV5-6 and TRBJ2-7; 9 bases align to TRBD2. This CDR3 is built from 16 residues. Losses at the gene ends were 0 bases for V and 7 bases for J; bases not matched to a gene: 11. The germline V gene has CDR1 SGHDT and CDR2 YYEEEE. The chain's CDR3 is CASSLDGAGGQWEQYF. CDR3 nucleotides: TGTGCCAGCAGCTTGGACGGAGCGGGGGGCCAGTGGGAGCAGTACTTC.

The rearrangement links TRBV6-6 to TRBJ1-1; perhaps TRBD1 as D (6 bases). This CDR3 region has 14 residues. Germline CDR1 is MNHNY and CDR2 is SVGAGI (reference sequence). V was pared by 1 base and J by 1 base, with 7 bases between. This CDR3 is CASSYWTENTEAFF. CDR3 sequence (DNA): TGTGCCAGCAGTTACTGGACAGAGAACACTGAAGCTTTCTTT.

The rearrangement joins TRBV4-3 to TRBJ2-7, with 11 bases matching TRBD2. Trimming cost V 4 bases and J 3 bases; bases outside gene matches: 2. Germline values: CDR1 LGHNA, CDR2 YSLEER. The CDR3 runs 14 residues. The CDR3 coding sequence is TGCGCCAGCAGCCCGGGGACTAGCGGCTACGAGCAGTACTTC. Amino acids: CASSPGTSGYEQYF.

The chain employs TRBV23-1 and TRBJ1-4; D remains unclear. TRBV23-1 is classed as an ORF, of uncertain function. The CDR3 extends over 13 amino acids. Deletions cut 2 bases from V and 11 bases from J, with 12 bases between. The CDR3 region has the DNA TGCGCCAGCAGTCAACCGACCTCCGACAAACTGTTTTTT. It codes for CASSQPTSDKLFF.

In this sample, this clone turned up a few times. The chain couples TRBV30 to TRBJ2-3; possibly TRBD2 for D (5 bases). In germline, CDR1 is GTSNPN, CDR2 SVGIG (reference sequence). The germline V and J ends were trimmed by 1 base and 4 bases, with 9 bases remaining between them. The length of the CDR3 is 13 residues. The CDR3 loop is CAWSEAGADTQYF. The CDR3 DNA sequence: TGTGCCTGGAGTGAGGCCGGGGCAGATACGCAGTATTTT. The full variable domain, its missing parts supplied by reference TRBV30 and TRBJ2-3, is SQTIHQWPATLVQPVGSPLSLECTVEGTSNPNLYWYRQAAGRGLQLLFYSVGIGQISSEVPQNLSASRPQDRQFILSSKKLLLSDSGFYLCAWSEAGADTQYFGPGTRLTVL.

This clone was observed a handful of times. The gene calls are TRBV11-2 and TRBJ1-2; tentatively, D is TRBD1 (6 bases). The CDR3 totals 15 residues. CDR1 is SGHAT and CDR2 is FQNNGV in the germline V gene. Trimming removed 4 bases at V and 6 bases at J, with 18 bases between. The CDR3 DNA reads TGTGCCAGCAGCTCCGGGACACGGGTCGAGCATGGCTACACCTTC. Protein product: CASSSGTRVEHGYTF.

The V call is TRBV30, the J call TRBJ2-3; 7 nucleotides align to TRBD2. The CDR3 is 17 amino acids. V was clipped by 0 bases and J by 0 bases; unmatched bases: 9. Germline loops: CDR1 GTSNPN, CDR2 SVGIG (reference sequence). The CDR3 loop is CAWSVTSGGRSTDTQYF. The DNA for the CDR3 is TGTGCCTGGAGTGTAACTTCGGGGGGTAGAAGCACAGATACGCAGTATTTT.

J is TRBJ2-3 and V is TRBV2; D uncertain. Germline CDR1 and CDR2: SNHLY and FYNNEI. Between the trimmed V and J ends, which lost 7 bases and 3 bases, there was a span of 11 bases. There are 13 residues in the CDR3. CDR3 protein: CASNNLGTDTQYF. DNA of the CDR3: TGTGCCAGCAACAACTTAGGGACAGATACGCAGTATTTT.

The V and J genes are TRBV2 and TRBJ2-7, with D perhaps TRBD1 (6 bases). V lost 3 bases and J lost 6, with 15 bases in between. CDR1 and CDR2 (germline): SNHLY, FYNNEI. This CDR3 has 14 amino acids. The CDR3 sequence is CASSDYLGAREQYF. The CDR3 coding sequence is TGTGCCAGCAGTGATTATCTGGGGGCACGCGAGCAGTACTTC. The complete variable domain, with remaining parts taken from reference TRBV2 and TRBJ2-7, reads EPEVTQTPSHQVTQMGQEVILRCVPISNHLYFYWYRQILGQKVEFLVSFYNNEISEKSEIFDDQFSVERPDGSNFTLKIRSTKLEDSAMYFCASSDYLGAREQYFGPGTRLTVT.

The genes are TRBV29-1 and TRBJ1-2, with a weak D call TRBD1 (6 bases). Germline V gene lookup returns CDR1 SQVTM and CDR2 ANQGSEA. The V and J ends lost 3 bases and 4 bases respectively, with 12 bases between them. The CDR3 loop spans 13 amino acids. The CDR3 nucleotides read TGCAGCGTTGATATGGGGGGCAGCTATGGCTACACCTTC. This encodes CSVDMGGSYGYTF.

The V and J genes are TRBV5-1 and TRBJ1-2; TRBD1 agrees at 8 bases. CDR3 length: 15 amino acids. CDR1 SGHRS and CDR2 YFSETQ come from the germline V gene. V lost 1 base to trimming and J lost 4 bases; unmatched junction nucleotides: 6. CDR3 sequence: CASSLSGGVGYGYTF. For the CDR3, the DNA is TGCGCCAGCAGCTTGTCAGGGGGCGTCGGCTATGGCTACACCTTC. Full variable domain (outside the CDR3, taken from reference TRBV5-1 and TRBJ1-2): KAGVTQTPRYLIKTRGQQVTLSCSPISGHRSVSWYQQTPGQGLQFLFEYFSETQRNKGNFPGRFSGRQFSNSRSEMNVSTLELGDSALYLCASSLSGGVGYGYTFGSGTRLTVV.

The gene calls are TRBV25-1 and TRBJ2-1, with a possible D match to TRBD1 (6 bases). CDR3 size: 15 residues. Germline CDR1 and CDR2: MGHDK and SYGVNS. V lost 6 bases and J 2 bases, leaving 14 bases between the germline ends. Here the CDR3 DNA reads TGTGCCAGCAGCACCGGGACAAATACCTACAATGAGCAGTTCTTC. As protein: CASSTGTNTYNEQFF.